What follows are 18 T cell receptor beta chains derived from one specimen sequenced in a study of cytomegalovirus exposure and HLA in healthy donors. A multiplex PCR was run with 60 Vbeta primers and 13 Jbeta primers. The assay was immunoSEQ multiplex PCR, and TCRdb's table has in-frame clones only and misses some. The sample has about 140,000 clones; the top ten hold 2% to 2.5%. The specimen was PBMCs. The receptor set was obtained from a woman aged 18-35 years in good health and CMV-seronegative.

This chain links TRBV6-1 with TRBJ2-2; D call uncertain. The CDR3 has 14 residues. Looked up from germline, CDR1 is MNHNS and CDR2 is SASEGT. Trimming took off 6 bases at V and 3 bases at J, with 11 bases between the two ends. The CDR3 DNA is TGTGCCAGCAGACAAGACACCTACACCGGGGAGCTGTTTTTT. It translates to CASRQDTYTGELFF.

The J gene is TRBJ1-3, the V gene TRBV7-2, with D possibly matching TRBD1 (6 bases). In germline, CDR1 is SGHTA, CDR2 FQGNSA. Trimming pared 6 bases from V and 0 bases from J, leaving 12 bases between. CDR3 length: 15 residues. CDR3 nucleotides: TGTGCCAGCAGTCCAGACAGGTACTCTGGAAACACCATATATTTT. This translates into CASSPDRYSGNTIYF.

The J gene is TRBJ1-1, the V gene TRBV6-1; 7 positions match TRBD1. The CDR3 length is 15 residues. CDR1 and CDR2 from the germline V gene are MNHNS and SASEGT. J lost 5 bases, V lost 5 bases, and 11 bases had no gene match. The CDR3 sequence is CASSTQGTQGTEAFF. CDR3 DNA: TGTGCCAGCAGTACACAGGGGACCCAGGGGACTGAAGCTTTCTTT.

The rearrangement joins TRBV5-4 to TRBJ2-7; D unresolved. The CDR3 length is 13 residues. V was cut by 0 bases and J by 3 bases, with 7 bases left in between. From germline, CDR1 is SGHNT and CDR2 YYREEE (reference sequence). The CDR3 protein is CASSLVGDYEQYF. DNA of the CDR3: TGTGCCAGCAGCTTGGTTGGAGACTACGAGCAGTACTTC.

This sequence joins TRBV28 and TRBJ2-5, with a possible D match to TRBD1 (6 bases). V lost 3 bases and J lost 3, with 17 bases in between. The CDR3 sequence is 16 residues long. The germline V gene encodes CDR1 MDHEN and CDR2 SYDVKM. CDR3 region: CASSLDSQTSEETQYF. Here the CDR3 DNA reads TGTGCCAGCAGTTTGGACAGCCAAACCTCTGAAGAGACCCAGTACTTC. The entire variable domain, with the rest obtained from reference TRBV28 and TRBJ2-5, is as follows: DVKVTQSSRYLVKRTGEKVFLECVQDMDHENMFWYRQDPGLGLRLIYFSYDVKMKEKGDIPEGYSVSREKKERFSLILESASTNQTSMYLCASSLDSQTSEETQYFGPGTRLLVL.

The rearrangement joins TRBV4-3 to TRBJ2-6, with D possibly matching TRBD1 (6 bases). Trimming shortened V by 0 bases and J by 0 bases, and 18 bases separated the two germline ends. There are 20 residues in the CDR3. Germline CDR1 and CDR2: LGHNA and YSLEER. The CDR3 sequence is CASSQEELGTTISGANVLTF. Written as DNA, the CDR3 is TGCGCCAGCAGCCAAGAGGAACTCGGGACAACAATCTCTGGGGCCAACGTCCTGACTTTC.

V and J are TRBV30 and TRBJ2-1; 14 bases are a match to TRBD2. Germline CDR1 reads GTSNPN; CDR2 reads SVGIG (reference sequence). CDR3 length equals 19 residues. The CDR3 spells CALYRRGLAGERDYNEQFF. Here the CDR3 DNA reads TGTGCTCTATACCGTAGGGGACTAGCGGGAGAGAGGGACTACAATGAGCAGTTCTTC. The entire variable domain, with the rest obtained from reference TRBV30 and TRBJ2-1, is as follows: SQTIHQWPATLVQPVGSPLSLECTVEGTSNPNLYWYRQAAGRGLQLLFYSVGIGQISSEVPQNLSASRPQDRQFILSSKKLLLSDSGFYLCALYRRGLAGERDYNEQFFGPGTRLTVL.

This chain links TRBV6-1 with TRBJ2-2; TRBD2 aligns across 8 bases. V was pared by 4 bases and J by 5 bases, with 9 bases of the junction left unmatched. Germline assignment: CDR1 MNHNS and CDR2 SASEGT. The CDR3 is 16 residues long. CDR3 residues: CASSAAGTRGTGELFF. The CDR3 nucleotides are TGTGCCAGCAGTGCGGCCGGGACTAGGGGGACCGGGGAGCTGTTTTTT.

The chain carries TRBV30 and TRBJ2-1; D perhaps matches TRBD2 (6 bases). The CDR3 runs 15 residues. Trimming took off 0 bases at V and 4 bases at J, with 13 bases between the two ends. The germline CDR1 and CDR2 sequences are GTSNPN and SVGIG (reference sequence). In DNA, the CDR3 is TGTGCCTGGAGTGTACTATCGGGAGAGTACAATGAGCAGTTCTTC. As protein: CAWSVLSGEYNEQFF.

V is TRBV7-9 and J is TRBJ2-3; TRBD2 might be the D (6 bases). V dropped 10 bases and J dropped 2 bases, with 16 bases sitting between them. The CDR3 is made up of 14 amino acids. Germline V gene data show CDR1 as SEHNR and CDR2 as FQNEAQ (reference sequence). The chain's CDR3 is CAIKKREPTDTQYF. CDR3 nucleotide sequence: TGTGCCATTAAAAAACGGGAGCCCACAGATACGCAGTATTTT.

V usage is TRBV19 and J usage is TRBJ2-1, with TRBD2 matching over 9 bases. Germline V lookup: CDR1 LNHDA, CDR2 SQIVND (reference sequence). The CDR3 is made up of 15 amino acids. With 3 bases clipped from V and 6 bases from J, the junction kept 6 bases outside the gene matches. CDR3 region: CASSIPGLAANEQFF. The CDR3 nucleotides are TGTGCCAGTAGTATCCCGGGACTAGCTGCCAATGAGCAGTTCTTC.

Points on this clone: Other DNA sequences in this specimen translate into the identical CDR3. This rearrangement joins TRBV20-1 to TRBJ2-1; a weak D match, TRBD1 (5 bases). From germline, CDR1 is DFQATT and CDR2 SNEGSKA (reference sequence). V dropped 6 bases and J dropped 6 bases, with 9 bases sitting between them. The CDR3 consists of 11 residues. As DNA, the CDR3 is TGCAGTGCCAGGGTTTTCAATGAGCAGTTCTTC. Its protein product is CSARVFNEQFF.

V is TRBV27 and J is TRBJ2-7; a weak D match, TRBD2 (5 bases). The CDR3 length is 14 residues. Germline loops: CDR1 MNHEY, CDR2 SMNVEV (reference sequence). The V and J ends lost 8 bases and 6 bases respectively, with 20 bases between them. CDR3 coding DNA: TGTGCCAGCGGGCGGGTGACTTCCTTTCTCGAGCAGTACTTC. Its translation is CASGRVTSFLEQYF.

A remark on this clone: Within the sample, other DNA sequences also encode this same CDR3. V gene TRBV5-1 combines with J gene TRBJ1-1, with TRBD1 identical over 10 bases. J was trimmed by 5 bases and V by 0 bases; bases with no gene match: 4. CDR3 length equals 15 residues. Germline V gene lookup returns CDR1 SGHRS and CDR2 YFSETQ. The CDR3, as DNA: TGCGCCAGCAGCTTGGCCGGGACAGGGGAAACTGAAGCTTTCTTT. It yields the protein CASSLAGTGETEAFF.

The chain links TRBV9 to TRBJ2-7, with TRBD2 identical over 11 bases. J lost 5 bases, V lost 3 bases, and 10 bases had no gene match. The CDR3 is 16 amino acids. CDR1 is SGDLS, CDR2 YYNGEE, per germline. CDR3 amino acids: CASSDSASGRIDEQYF. In nucleotides, the CDR3 is TGTGCCAGCAGCGACAGCGCTAGCGGGAGGATTGACGAGCAGTACTTC.

This chain connects TRBV9 to TRBJ1-2; D is unresolved. CDR1 SGDLS and CDR2 YYNGEE come from the germline V gene. The CDR3 contains 11 residues. V gave up 3 bases and J gave up 4 bases, with 4 bases separating them. CDR3 sequence: CASSASYGYTF. Here the CDR3 DNA reads TGTGCCAGCAGCGCGAGCTATGGCTACACCTTC. Combining the CDR3 with reference TRBV9 and TRBJ1-2 gives the whole variable domain DSGVTQTPKHLITATGQRVTLRCSPRSGDLSVYWYQQSLDQGLQFLIQYYNGEERAKGNILERFSAQQFPDLHSELNLSSLELGDSALYFCASSASYGYTFGSGTRLTVV.

This chain connects TRBV6-1 to TRBJ2-7; the D gene is possibly TRBD1 (8 bases). Per the germline V gene, CDR1 is MNHNS and CDR2 is SASEGT. Trimming took off 6 bases at V and 3 bases at J, with 18 bases between the two ends. The CDR3 consists of 15 residues. CDR3 nucleotides: TGTGCCAGCAGCGACAGGGGAGGGGTGAGCTACGAGCAGTACGTC. Protein sequence: CASSDRGGVSYEQYV.

CDR3 region: CASSLMSLARTDTQYF. The DNA of the CDR3 is TGTGCCAGCTCATTAATGAGCCTAGCTAGAACAGATACGCAGTATTTT. This rearrangement joins TRBV18 to TRBJ2-3; D might be TRBD2 (5 bases). V shed 5 bases and J shed 3 bases, with 18 bases lying between them. There are 16 residues in the CDR3. Germline-derived CDR1 and CDR2 are KGHSH and LQKENI.